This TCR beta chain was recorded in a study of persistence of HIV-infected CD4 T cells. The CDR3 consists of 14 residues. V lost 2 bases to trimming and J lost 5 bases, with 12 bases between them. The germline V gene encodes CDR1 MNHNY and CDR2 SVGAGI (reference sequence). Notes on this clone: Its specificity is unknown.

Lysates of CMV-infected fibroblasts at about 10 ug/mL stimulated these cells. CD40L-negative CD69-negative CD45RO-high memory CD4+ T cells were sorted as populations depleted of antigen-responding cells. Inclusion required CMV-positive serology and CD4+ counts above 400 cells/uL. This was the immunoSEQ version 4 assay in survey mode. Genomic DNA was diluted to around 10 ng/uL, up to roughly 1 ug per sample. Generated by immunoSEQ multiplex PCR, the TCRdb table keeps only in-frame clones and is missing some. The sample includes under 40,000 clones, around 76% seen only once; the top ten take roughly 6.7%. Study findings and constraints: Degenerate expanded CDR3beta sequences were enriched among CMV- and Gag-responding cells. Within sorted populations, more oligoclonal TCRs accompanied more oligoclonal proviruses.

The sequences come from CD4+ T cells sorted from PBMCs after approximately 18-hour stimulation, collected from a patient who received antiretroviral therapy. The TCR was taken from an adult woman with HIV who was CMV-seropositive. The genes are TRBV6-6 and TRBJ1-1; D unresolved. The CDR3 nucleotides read TGTGCCAGCAGTTACGGAGCGAAAGGGACTGAAGCTTTCTTT. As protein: CASSYGAKGTEAFF.